This T cell receptor beta chain derives from a study of blood T cell repertoires in COVID-19. Study context: Specimens from acute and convalescent COVID-19 originated in the United States, Italy and Spain. T cells, B-cell-depleted T cells, or PBMCs supplied cDNA or gDNA.

Under the authors' procedure: Amplified reference gene primers provided the basis for estimating nucleated cell counts. TCRdb keeps only in-frame clones here, not all; method: immunoSEQ multiplex PCR. The V and J calls and clone size are taken from that table; D and trimming were inferred from the DNA. In the table there are 150,000 or so clones, approximately 82% of which are singletons. There are 16 residues in the CDR3. The ends lost 4 bases at V and 7 bases at J; junction bases unmatched: 11. Germline CDR1 and CDR2: SGDLS and YYNGEE. The source is a human donor with acute or convalescent COVID-19. The donor label of this sample is uncertain. The rearrangement joins TRBV9 to TRBJ2-2; 9 nucleotides line up with TRBD1. Specimen: peripheral blood. CDR3 protein: CASSLLGQGGYGELFF. The CDR3 DNA is TGTGCCAGCAGCCTTCTGGGACAGGGAGGGTACGGGGAGCTGTTTTTT.